These T cell receptor beta chains were read from a single sample in a study of blood T cell dynamics during melanoma immunotherapy. Measured with immunoSEQ multiplex PCR; TCRdb has only the in-frame clones, and not every one. The sample lists 17,000 or so clones, roughly 84% occurring once. The sample consisted of blood, taken from a patient treated with checkpoint blockade. These receptor sequences come from a human donor with melanoma. The CDR3 runs from the conserved cysteine through the conserved F or W. A D gene is named only where the DNA matches it firmly. Some rows mark clone size as missing; the rest say once, few, many or name a class of expanded clone.

v_call,d_call,j_call,clone_size,cdr3_nt,cdr3_aa
TRBV28,TRBD1,TRBJ2-1,NA,TGTGCCAGCACCGCCAGACAGGGGCGGATTGGCAATGAGCAGTTCTTC,CASTARQGRIGNEQFF
TRBV7-3,TRBD1,TRBJ2-5,NA,TGTGCCAGCAGCCTACAGGGGACCTGGGGGACCCAGTACTTC,CASSLQGTWGTQYF
TRBV9,NA,TRBJ2-6,NA,TGTGCCAGCAGCTTAGGCTCCCTGGGGGCCAACGTCCTGACTTTC,CASSLGSLGANVLTF
TRBV20-1,NA,TRBJ2-1,few,TGCAGTGCTAGAGGGCCTACTGAGCAGTTCTTC,CSARGPTEQFF
TRBV14,NA,TRBJ2-5,NA,TGTGCCAGCAGCCAAGTAAGGGGGCTAGCGGCCCAAGAGACCCAGTACTTC,CASSQVRGLAAQETQYF
TRBV2,TRBD2,TRBJ2-1,NA,TGTGCCAGATCGGGGGGGTTGGCTTACAATGAGCAGTTCTTC,CARSGGLAYNEQFF
TRBV27,TRBD2,TRBJ2-7,NA,TGTGCCAGCAGTTTAACCGGACTAGCGGGAGACGAGCAGTACTTC,CASSLTGLAGDEQYF
TRBV5-4,TRBD1,TRBJ2-4,NA,TGTGCCAGCAGCCCCGGACAGGGTACAGCCAAAAACATTCAGTACTTC,CASSPGQGTAKNIQYF
TRBV6-5,TRBD2,TRBJ2-7,NA,TGTGCCAGCAGTCTGAGCGGGAGGGCTTCCGAGCAGTACTTC,CASSLSGRASEQYF
TRBV10-3,NA,TRBJ2-7,once,TGTGCCGCCAGGGGAGACATAGACAGCTACGAGCAGTACTTC,CAARGDIDSYEQYF
TRBV11-3,TRBD1,TRBJ1-3,NA,TGTGCCAGCAGCCCCGGACAGGGGCCTGGAAACACCATATATTTT,CASSPGQGPGNTIYF
TRBV28,TRBD2,TRBJ2-5,NA,TGTGCCAGCAGCCCACCCTCTAGCGGGAGCCAAGAGACCCAGTACTTC,CASSPPSSGSQETQYF
TRBV11-3,NA,TRBJ2-1,NA,TGTGCCAGCAGCTTTTCCGGGGGACATGAGCAGTTCTTC,CASSFSGGHEQFF
TRBV7-3,NA,TRBJ2-7,NA,TGTGCCAGCAGCCAGAACAGGGTCGATGAGCAGTACTTC,CASSQNRVDEQYF
TRBV7-2,NA,TRBJ2-5,NA,TGTGCCAGCAGCTTATCAGGGGCGCTTTTACAGACCCAGTACTTC,CASSLSGALLQTQYF
TRBV9,TRBD1,TRBJ2-7,NA,TGTGCCAGCAGCGCGACAGGGGGGTACTACGAGCAGTACTTC,CASSATGGYYEQYF
TRBV21-1,NA,TRBJ2-5,NA,TGTGCCAGCAGCAAACGGGGGTGGACAGGGGTGGGAGAGACCCAGTACTTC,CASSKRGWTGVGETQYF
TRBV7-2,TRBD1,TRBJ1-1,NA,TGTGCCAGCAGCTTCGGGACAGGGTTCACTGAAGCTTTCTTT,CASSFGTGFTEAFF
TRBV13,TRBD2,TRBJ2-2,NA,TGTGCCAGCAGCTCCCATCTCGTAGCGGGAGTTACCGGGGAGCTGTTTTTT,CASSSHLVAGVTGELFF
TRBV7-2,TRBD2,TRBJ2-5,NA,TGTGCCAGCAGTGTATTTGGACTAGCGGGGGAGCAGTACTTC,CASSVFGLAGEQYF
TRBV6-4,NA,TRBJ1-1,NA,TGTGCCAGCAGTTCTAGCCCGAACACTGAAGCTTTCTTT,CASSSSPNTEAFF
TRBV4-3,NA,TRBJ1-2,NA,TGCGCCAGCAGCCAAGTTCCAGGGAAGGGCTACACCTTC,CASSQVPGKGYTF
TRBV27,TRBD2,TRBJ2-1,NA,TGTGCCAGCAGTTTGTCAACGACAGGGAGTCTAGCGGGAGATGAGCAGTTCTTC,CASSLSTTGSLAGDEQFF
TRBV15,TRBD2,TRBJ2-1,once,TGTGCCACCAGCAGAGAAGCTGCGGGAGTCGGCAATGAGCAGTTCTTC,CATSREAAGVGNEQFF
TRBV5-4,NA,TRBJ2-5,NA,TGTGCCAGCAGCATAAGGGCCCAAGAGACCCAGTACTTC,CASSIRAQETQYF
TRBV7-3,TRBD2,TRBJ2-3,NA,TGTGCCAGCAGCAGTTTAGCGGGCGTAGATACGCAGTATTTT,CASSSLAGVDTQYF
TRBV30,TRBD1,TRBJ1-5,NA,TGTGCCTGGAGCAGGGACAGGGTAGATGGACAGCCCCAGCATTTT,CAWSRDRVDGQPQHF
TRBV4-1,TRBD2,TRBJ2-3,NA,TGCGCCAGCAGCCAAGTACTAGCGGGAGCCACAGATACGCAGTATTTT,CASSQVLAGATDTQYF
TRBV9,NA,TRBJ2-3,NA,TGTGCCAGCAGCGTTGGGGACACTGTTAGCACAGATACGCAGTATTTT,CASSVGDTVSTDTQYF
TRBV9,NA,TRBJ1-4,NA,TGTGCCAGCAGCGCCTACCAGGAGGAAAAACTGTTTTTT,CASSAYQEEKLFF
TRBV6-5,NA,TRBJ2-5,NA,TGTGCCAGCAGTCGACTAGTCACGGGGGAGACCCAGTACTTC,CASSRLVTGETQYF
TRBV29-1,NA,TRBJ2-5,NA,TGCAGCGTCCTAGACTTCCAAGAGACCCAGTACTTC,CSVLDFQETQYF
TRBV5-6,TRBD1,TRBJ1-5,NA,TGTGCCAGCAGCTCGGGAGGCAGGGGGCGTAATCAGCCCCAGCATTTT,CASSSGGRGRNQPQHF
TRBV29-1,NA,TRBJ2-3,NA,TGCAGCGGCGTCGGGATGGGGACAGATACGCAGTATTTT,CSGVGMGTDTQYF
TRBV15,NA,TRBJ1-2,once,TGTGCCACCAGCAGAGATGTACAAGTCGGCGGCTACACCTTC,CATSRDVQVGGYTF
TRBV25-1,TRBD2,TRBJ2-2,NA,TGTGCCAGCAGGCAAGGGGCTAGCGGGAGCACCGGGGAGCTGTTTTTT,CASRQGASGSTGELFF
TRBV21-1,NA,TRBJ2-1,NA,TGTGCCAGCAGCCTTAGCCCCGGCAATGAGCAGTTCTTC,CASSLSPGNEQFF
TRBV18,NA,TRBJ2-7,few,TGTGCCAGCTCACCATCGGCAGCAACTCTCTCCTACGAGCAGTACTTC,CASSPSAATLSYEQYF
TRBV19,TRBD1,TRBJ2-4,few,TGTGCCAGTAGAGACAGGGTCCGGGACAACATTCAGTACTTC,CASRDRVRDNIQYF
TRBV27,NA,TRBJ2-7,NA,TGTGCCAGCACATCCAGGGGCGTCTCCTACGAGCAGTACTTC,CASTSRGVSYEQYF